Listed here are 18 T cell receptor beta chains from one sample, sequenced in a study of cytomegalovirus exposure and HLA in healthy donors. The PCR contained 60 Vbeta and 13 Jbeta primers. Clones were sequenced by immunoSEQ multiplex PCR, and TCRdb holds only the in-frame ones, with some missing. The table shows about 140,000 clones, with 79% occurring only once. Specimen: PBMCs. The receptors were sampled from a man aged 35-49 years in good health and CMV-seropositive.

The chain links TRBV5-1 to TRBJ1-1, with D perhaps matching TRBD1 (6 bases). This CDR3 spans 13 amino acids. The V end lost 0 bases, the J end lost 5 bases, and 8 bases lay between the germline ends. The germline V gene encodes CDR1 SGHRS and CDR2 YFSETQ. CDR3 residues: CASSLGGLTEAFF. Here the CDR3 DNA reads TGCGCCAGCAGCTTGGGGGGGCTTACTGAAGCTTTCTTT.

The V gene is TRBV27, the J gene TRBJ2-7; 7 nucleotides line up with TRBD2. The germline V gene has CDR1 MNHEY and CDR2 SMNVEV (reference sequence). After removal of 2 bases from V and 2 bases from J, the junction contained 12 bases not matched to a gene. The CDR3 sequence is 17 residues long. The CDR3 spells CASSLPDFAGVAYEQYF. DNA of the CDR3: TGTGCCAGCAGTTTACCCGACTTCGCGGGGGTAGCCTACGAGCAGTACTTC.

This rearrangement joins TRBV7-9 to TRBJ2-2; D not certain. Trimming pared 5 bases from V and 3 bases from J, leaving 7 bases between. Germline V gene lookup returns CDR1 SEHNR and CDR2 FQNEAQ (reference sequence). The CDR3 extends over 13 amino acids. CDR3 nucleotide sequence: TGTGCCAGCAGCCCCCGGTACACCGGGGAGCTGTTTTTT. This translates into CASSPRYTGELFF.

The rearrangement uses TRBV27 and TRBJ1-5; 7 bases agree with TRBD1. The V gene end was trimmed by 5 bases and the J gene end by 4 bases; junction bases not matched to a gene: 11. CDR1 MNHEY and CDR2 SMNVEV come from the germline V gene (reference sequence). This CDR3 spans 16 amino acids. CDR3 residues: CASSPRTGSGNQPQHF. CDR3 sequence (DNA): TGTGCCAGCAGTCCGAGGACAGGTTCAGGGAATCAGCCCCAGCATTTT.

The rearrangement uses TRBV6-5 and TRBJ2-1, with D perhaps matching TRBD2 (5 bases). The V and J ends lost 6 bases and 6 bases respectively, with 18 bases between them. This CDR3 has 15 residues. Germline CDR1 reads MNHEY; CDR2 reads SVGAGI. The CDR3 DNA is TGTGCCAGCAGGTACCTCAAGGACTCACCCAATGAGCAGTTCTTC. Its translation is CASRYLKDSPNEQFF.

V gene TRBV9 combines with J gene TRBJ2-3; a weak D match, TRBD2 (6 bases). Trimming took 0 bases from V and 6 from J, leaving 14 bases between them. The CDR3 is 15 residues long. Germline CDR1 reads SGDLS; CDR2 reads YYNGEE. The CDR3 loop is CASSVAGVSQDTQYF. As DNA, the CDR3 is TGTGCCAGCAGCGTAGCGGGAGTGAGCCAGGATACGCAGTATTTT.

This chain uses TRBV18 with TRBJ1-6, with D unclear. The CDR3 consists of 13 residues. The germline gives CDR1 KGHSH, CDR2 LQKENI. The V gene lost 3 bases and the J gene lost 7 bases, with 7 bases spanning the gap. The CDR3 spells CASSPIPNSPLHF. CDR3 DNA sequence: TGTGCCAGCTCACCTATTCCCAATTCACCCCTCCACTTT.

This chain uses TRBV6-1 with TRBJ2-1, with 9 bases fitting TRBD2. CDR1 is MNHNS, CDR2 SASEGT, per germline. V lost 5 bases to trimming and J lost 4 bases; unmatched junction nucleotides: 6. The CDR3 length is 15 residues. CDR3 DNA: TGTGCCAGCAGTTTTCGACTAGCGGAATACAATGAGCAGTTCTTC. Residues: CASSFRLAEYNEQFF.

This clone was counted between two and nine times. The chain employs TRBV14 and TRBJ1-2; 9 nucleotides match TRBD1. Germline CDR1 is SGHDN and CDR2 is FVKESK. The CDR3 loop spans 14 amino acids. Trimming removed 2 bases from V and 8 bases from J; junction bases left unmatched: 6. CDR3 region: CASSQQRTGEGYTF. Here the CDR3 DNA reads TGTGCCAGCAGCCAACAGCGGACAGGGGAAGGCTACACCTTC.

This clone was picked up a small number of times. This chain uses TRBV27 with TRBJ2-7; TRBD1 matches 9 bases. V gave up 6 bases and J gave up 2 bases; unmatched junction bases: 5. Germline V gene lookup returns CDR1 MNHEY and CDR2 SMNVEV (reference sequence). There are 14 residues in the CDR3. The chain's CDR3 is CASSPGTGPYEQYF. CDR3 in DNA: TGTGCCAGCAGCCCCGGGACAGGGCCCTACGAGCAGTACTTC.

This chain uses TRBV6-5 with TRBJ2-7; 12 bases align to TRBD1. Germline CDR1 MNHEY, CDR2 SVGAGI. The CDR3 runs 14 residues. V lost 6 bases and J lost 4; bases outside the gene matches: 4. CDR3 residues: CASSRDRGQYEQYF. CDR3 sequence (DNA): TGTGCCAGCAGCCGGGACAGGGGGCAATACGAGCAGTACTTC.

The chain recombines TRBV19 with TRBJ2-2; D is possibly TRBD1 (6 bases). The CDR3 runs to 12 residues. Germline V gives CDR1 LNHDA, CDR2 SQIVND (reference sequence). V lost 5 bases to trimming and J lost 6 bases, with 7 bases between them. CDR3 in amino acids: CASSGGAGELFF. In nucleotides, the CDR3 is TGTGCCAGTAGTGGGGGCGCCGGGGAGCTGTTTTTT.

The J gene is TRBJ2-2, the V gene TRBV7-2; D may be TRBD2 (5 bases). CDR1 is SGHTA and CDR2 is FQGNSA in the germline V gene. Trimming cost V 7 bases and J 4 bases, with 13 bases left between them. This CDR3 spans 14 amino acids. The DNA for the CDR3 is TGTGCCAGCACCCTCTATCGGGGCACCGGGGAGCTGTTTTTT. Encoded protein: CASTLYRGTGELFF.

V gene TRBV6-6 combines with J gene TRBJ2-7; TRBD2 matches 14 bases. CDR1 is MNHNY and CDR2 is SVGAGI in the germline V gene (reference sequence). With V trimmed by 7 bases and J by 4 bases, 6 bases remained unmatched. The CDR3 is 15 residues long. The CDR3 bases are TGTGCCAGCACCAGGACTAGCGGGAGGAATTACGAGCAGTACTTC. Its protein is CASTRTSGRNYEQYF.

The rearrangement links TRBV25-1 to TRBJ1-1; D remains unclear. Between the trimmed V and J ends, which lost 6 bases and 1 base, there was a span of 6 bases. The germline V gene has CDR1 MGHDK and CDR2 SYGVNS. The CDR3 is 12 residues long. Written as DNA, the CDR3 is TGTGCCAGCAGCGACTCGAACACTGAAGCTTTCTTT. Amino acid sequence: CASSDSNTEAFF.

V and J are TRBV6-5 and TRBJ2-1; D is undetermined. V was pared by 0 bases and J by 1 base, with 7 bases between. Germline CDR1 and CDR2: MNHEY and SVGAGI. This CDR3 comprises 15 residues. In DNA, the CDR3 is TGTGCCAGCAGTTACTCGAGACAATCCTACAATGAGCAGTTCTTC. Protein product: CASSYSRQSYNEQFF.

This clone was found a few times. This rearrangement joins TRBV7-9 to TRBJ1-1, with 10 nucleotides matching TRBD1. CDR1 and CDR2 (germline): SEHNR, FQNEAQ (reference sequence). Trimming removed 3 bases from V and 4 bases from J; junction bases left unmatched: 2. This CDR3 comprises 14 residues. CDR3 DNA sequence: TGTGCCAGCAGCTTGAGACAGGGGGCCACTGAAGCTTTCTTT. This sequence encodes CASSLRQGATEAFF.

This clone was recorded a few times. The chain is built from TRBV6-5 and TRBJ2-5; D gene uncertain. The CDR3 is 13 amino acids. The V gene lost 4 bases and the J gene lost 2 bases, with 8 bases spanning the gap. The germline V gene encodes CDR1 MNHEY and CDR2 SVGAGI. CDR3 amino acids: CASSLSDQETQYF. The CDR3 DNA is TGTGCCAGCAGTTTAAGCGATCAAGAGACCCAGTACTTC.